Listed here are 18 T cell receptor beta chains from one sample, sequenced in a study of shared clonotypes between healthy human individuals. Some clones are missing from TCRdb's copy, which holds only in-frame ones; the method was immunoSEQ multiplex PCR. The sample includes around 700,000 clones, 55% to 85% of them seen just once. Sequenced material: memory CD4+ T cells sorted from blood. Subset given: CD45RA-negative fraction. The receptors come from a woman in her thirties in good health.

The chain joins TRBV6-6 to TRBJ1-1; no reliable D call. The CDR3 consists of 13 residues. From germline, CDR1 is MNHNY and CDR2 SVGAGI (reference sequence). V shed 0 bases and J shed 10 bases, with 12 bases lying between them. CDR3 DNA sequence: TGTGCCAGCAGTTACTCGATGGGAAAACGAGCTTTCTTT. Translated, it gives CASSYSMGKRAFF.

The chain is built from TRBV19 and TRBJ2-7, with TRBD1 identical over 10 bases. The germline CDR1 and CDR2 sequences are LNHDA and SQIVND (reference sequence). The J segment lost 5 bases and the V segment lost 10 bases, leaving 8 bases of the junction unmatched. There are 13 residues in the CDR3. For the CDR3, the DNA is TGTGCCACCTGGACAGGGGGTAACGACGAGCAGTACTTC. Protein: CATWTGGNDEQYF.

The chain uses TRBV19 and TRBJ1-1; weak D call: TRBD1 (6 bases). V was shortened by 9 bases and J by 1 base, with 12 bases between the two germline ends. CDR1 is LNHDA, CDR2 SQIVND, per germline (reference sequence). This CDR3 region has 13 residues. DNA of the CDR3: TGTGCCAGCAGAGACAGGCCGAACACTGAAGCTTTCTTT. Translating gives CASRDRPNTEAFF.

CDR3: CASSGTGEETQYF. CDR3 sequence (DNA): TGTGCCAGCAGCGGGACAGGGGAGGAGACCCAGTACTTC. The chain couples TRBV6-1 to TRBJ2-5, with 10 bases that match TRBD1. Losses at the gene ends were 6 bases for V and 5 bases for J; bases not matched to a gene: 3. The V gene's germline CDR1 is MNHNS and CDR2 SASEGT. This CDR3 contains 13 residues.

The J gene is TRBJ1-4, the V gene TRBV2; a weak D match, TRBD1 (5 bases). The germline V and J ends were trimmed by 4 bases and 0 bases, with 15 bases remaining between them. Germline V gene data show CDR1 as SNHLY and CDR2 as FYNNEI. The CDR3 loop spans 17 amino acids. The CDR3 region has the DNA TGTGCCAGCAGTGGACAGCCTAATATTGCAACTAATGAAAAACTGTTTTTT. It yields the protein CASSGQPNIATNEKLFF.

Notes on this clone: Within the sample, other DNA sequences also encode this same CDR3. The chain carries TRBV6-1 and TRBJ1-5, with no clear D. The V end lost 1 base, the J end lost 2 bases, and 3 bases lay between the germline ends. Germline values: CDR1 MNHNS, CDR2 SASEGT. The CDR3 covers 13 residues. The CDR3 is CASSEVGNQPQHF. The CDR3 bases are TGTGCCAGCAGTGAAGTCGGCAATCAGCCCCAGCATTTT.

About this clone: The sample contains more than one DNA sequence encoding this CDR3. The rearrangement uses TRBV6-5 and TRBJ1-1; D may be TRBD1 (5 bases). Germline V CDR1 and CDR2: MNHEY, SVGAGI. V was shortened by 0 bases and J by 2 bases, with 7 bases between the two germline ends. The CDR3 is 14 residues long. The chain's CDR3 is CASSYSTVNTEAFF. The CDR3 DNA reads TGTGCCAGCAGTTACTCGACAGTAAACACTGAAGCTTTCTTT.

The chain uses TRBV11-2 and TRBJ1-3; no definite D call. Germline CDR1 reads SGHAT; CDR2 reads FQNNGV. The CDR3 is made up of 14 amino acids. The V and J ends lost 5 bases and 9 bases respectively, with 17 bases between them. The CDR3 region is CASSPRQAGGTIYF. DNA of the CDR3: TGTGCCAGCAGCCCCCGGCAGGCGGGAGGCACCATATATTTT.

This clone was detected a few times. The chain employs TRBV10-3 and TRBJ1-2; the match to TRBD1 covers 8 bases. Trimming removed 10 bases from V and 8 bases from J; junction bases left unmatched: 9. Germline V gene lookup returns CDR1 ENHRY and CDR2 SYGVKD. The CDR3 contains 12 residues. CDR3 sequence: CASQGADEGYTF. As DNA, the CDR3 is TGTGCCAGCCAGGGGGCGGACGAAGGCTACACCTTC.

This clone has a count of ten or more. Other DNA variants within this sample encode the same CDR3. The chain joins TRBV27 to TRBJ1-5; tentative D call: TRBD1 (5 bases). Germline CDR1 MNHEY, CDR2 SMNVEV (reference sequence). The CDR3 covers 12 residues. The V end was cut by 3 bases, the J end by 5 bases, with 5 bases between. CDR3 DNA sequence: TGTGCCAGCAGTTTCAGGGATCAGCCCCAGCATTTT. It is translated as CASSFRDQPQHF.

V and J are TRBV19 and TRBJ2-6; 11 bases map to TRBD1. CDR1 is LNHDA and CDR2 is SQIVND in the germline V gene (reference sequence). The CDR3 runs to 18 residues. J gave up 1 base and V 5 bases, and 7 bases lay outside the gene matches. CDR3 protein: CASSWRTGGASGANVLTF. The CDR3, as DNA: TGTGCCAGTAGTTGGAGGACAGGGGGCGCTTCTGGGGCCAACGTCCTGACTTTC.

The chain combines TRBV9 with TRBJ2-4, with D uncertain. V was cut by 4 bases and J by 3 bases, with 14 bases left in between. CDR3 length equals 15 residues. Germline CDR1 reads SGDLS; CDR2 reads YYNGEE. Here the CDR3 reads CASSPVSLGKNIQYF. In nucleotides, the CDR3 is TGTGCCAGCAGCCCCGTATCCTTGGGCAAAAACATTCAGTACTTC.

CDR3 nucleotides: TGTGCCAGTAGTATATCCTTTAATACTGAAGCTTTCTTT. Protein: CASSISFNTEAFF. The rearrangement links TRBV19 to TRBJ1-1; no clear D. CDR1 and CDR2 from the germline V gene are LNHDA and SQIVND (reference sequence). Trimming removed 2 bases at V and 5 bases at J, with 9 bases between. CDR3 length equals 13 residues.

The genes are TRBV5-8 and TRBJ1-3, with D unclear. V was clipped by 2 bases and J by 0 bases, with 9 bases between them. This CDR3 is 15 amino acids long. From germline, CDR1 is SGHTS and CDR2 YDEGEE. CDR3 region: CASSFRGSSGNTIYF. The CDR3 region has the DNA TGTGCCAGCAGCTTCAGAGGGTCCTCTGGAAACACCATATATTTT.

The table lists this clone with many counts. This CDR3 is also generated by other DNA sequences in the sample. J is TRBJ2-5 and V is TRBV7-9; D gene ambiguous. Germline CDR1 is SEHNR and CDR2 is FQNEAQ (reference sequence). CDR3 length: 13 residues. Trimming took off 2 bases at V and 1 base at J, with 5 bases between the two ends. The CDR3 reads CASSLTIQETQYF. The CDR3 nucleotides are TGTGCCAGCAGCTTAACGATCCAAGAGACCCAGTACTTC.

In regard to this clone: Within the sample, other DNA sequences also encode this same CDR3. The chain carries TRBV7-2 and TRBJ2-1; 7 bases map to TRBD2. The V gene's germline CDR1 is SGHTA and CDR2 FQGNSA. CDR3 length equals 15 residues. J gave up 0 bases and V 5 bases, and 4 bases lay outside the gene matches. This CDR3 reads CASSRASGSYNEQFF. The CDR3 nucleotides are TGTGCCAGCAGCCGGGCTAGCGGCTCCTACAATGAGCAGTTCTTC.

The rearrangement links TRBV6-4 to TRBJ1-1; TRBD1 is a possible D gene (5 bases). The CDR3 loop spans 17 amino acids. V lost 8 bases to trimming and J lost 8 bases, with 30 bases between them. The germline V gene encodes CDR1 MRHNA and CDR2 SNTAGT. In nucleotides, the CDR3 is TGTGCCAGCCGTCATCCCGGTCAAATTCAGGGCGGAACCGAAGCTTTCTTT. Translating gives CASRHPGQIQGGTEAFF.

V usage is TRBV5-6 and J usage is TRBJ2-3, with D perhaps matching TRBD1 or TRBD2 (5 bases each). Trimming pared 2 bases from V and 8 bases from J, leaving 18 bases between. The CDR3 has 15 residues. Germline V gene sequence: CDR1 SGHDT, CDR2 YYEEEE. The CDR3 region has the DNA TGTGCCAGCAGCTTATTAGCCGGGGCCCGGGGTACGCAGTATTTT. It translates to CASSLLAGARGTQYF.